The 32 T cell receptor beta chains listed next were all sequenced from one sample in a study of CD8 T cells in ankylosing spondylitis. Each CDR3 protein is one row after TCRdb ran MiXCR on the 5' RACE reads. The data hold around 150,000 distinct CDR3 sequences, with more than 5.5% observed a single time. The specimen sequenced was blood, either unsorted or a sorted T cell fraction (not recorded which). These receptors all stem from a female donor with ankylosing spondylitis or in good health (not recorded which).

This clonotype was detected many times. The J gene is TRBJ1-5, the V gene TRBV12-3 or TRBV12-4, with D possibly TRBD1 on 6 matching bases. V was clipped by 1 base and J by 1 base, with 23 bases between them. The CDR3 totals 20 residues. The CDR3 here is CASSLELSGAHVGSNQPQHF. The CDR3 bases are TGTGCCAGCAGTTTAGAGCTTTCGGGGGCCCATGTTGGGAGCAATCAGCCCCAGCATTTT.

This clonotype has a count of ten or more. The genes are TRBV30 and TRBJ1-5; D gene ambiguous. V was clipped by 0 bases and J by 11 bases, with 11 bases between them. The CDR3 has 12 residues. In germline, CDR1 is GTSNPN, CDR2 SVGIG (reference sequence). The chain's CDR3 is CAWSVQRTAQHF. CDR3 in DNA: TGTGCCTGGAGTGTACAAAGGACGGCCCAGCATTTT.

This clonotype showed up just a few times. CDR3 sequence (DNA): TGTGCCAGCAGTTATGACAGATCGGGGCAGCCCCAGCATTTT. Translated: CASSYDRSGQPQHF. The chain couples TRBV6-5 to TRBJ1-5, with a possible D match to TRBD1 (5 bases). Between the trimmed V and J ends, which lost 3 bases and 7 bases, there was a span of 13 bases. The V gene's germline CDR1 is MNHEY and CDR2 SVGAGI. The CDR3 loop spans 14 amino acids.

The chain combines TRBV7-9 with TRBJ2-3, with D unclear. With 5 bases removed from V and 2 bases from J, the gap between germline ends came to 20 bases. Germline CDR1 is SEHNR and CDR2 is FQNEAQ (reference sequence). The CDR3 loop spans 17 amino acids. The CDR3 DNA sequence: TGTGCCAGCAGCACTCGAGTAGGGATAGGCTCCACAGATACGCAGTATTTT. Its protein is CASSTRVGIGSTDTQYF.

This clonotype was detected many times. This chain uses TRBV29-1 with TRBJ1-5; 7 nucleotides align to TRBD1. The CDR3 is 13 residues long. The junction had 7 bases not matched to a gene; V was cut back by 4 bases and J by 7 bases. Germline values: CDR1 SQVTM, CDR2 ANQGSEA. The chain's CDR3 is CSVGEGAGQPQHF. The CDR3 bases are TGCAGCGTTGGTGAGGGGGCCGGGCAGCCCCAGCATTTT.

At least ten counts were recorded for this clonotype. The chain carries TRBV2 and TRBJ1-4, with D perhaps TRBD1 (6 bases). The CDR3 contains 14 residues. Between the trimmed V and J ends, which lost 4 bases and 3 bases, there was a span of 9 bases. From germline, CDR1 is SNHLY and CDR2 FYNNEI. CDR3 nucleotide sequence: TGTGCCAGCAGTGGGACAGAAGCTAATGAAAAACTGTTTTTT. Translating gives CASSGTEANEKLFF.

This clonotype showed up many times. The rearrangement links TRBV7-2 to TRBJ2-3; TRBD2 matches 9 bases. This CDR3 spans 16 amino acids. Germline V CDR1 and CDR2: SGHTA, FQGNSA. V lost 5 bases to trimming and J lost 3 bases; unmatched junction nucleotides: 9. The DNA for the CDR3 is TGTGCCAGCAGCGTCCGAGTAGCGGGGGCGACAGATACGCAGTATTTT. Translated: CASSVRVAGATDTQYF.

At least ten counts were recorded for this clonotype. The genes are TRBV12-3 or TRBV12-4 and TRBJ1-3; TRBD1 matches at 8 bases. The CDR3 loop spans 14 amino acids. V was pared by 11 bases and J by 8 bases, with 14 bases of the junction left unmatched. CDR3 residues: CAPRKEDREYTIYF. The CDR3 DNA sequence: TGTGCCCCACGCAAAGAGGACAGGGAATACACCATATATTTT.

This clonotype came up many times. The J gene is TRBJ2-1, the V gene TRBV7-2; 9 positions match TRBD2. Germline V CDR1 and CDR2: SGHTA, FQGNSA. J lost 0 bases, V lost 2 bases, and 5 bases had no gene match. This CDR3 comprises 17 residues. CDR3 sequence: CASSLIGGGGSYNEQFF. The CDR3 DNA reads as TGTGCCAGCAGCTTAATCGGCGGGGGGGGCTCCTACAATGAGCAGTTCTTC.

This clonotype was seen a handful of times. The chain links TRBV14 to TRBJ1-2; D uncertain. CDR1 and CDR2 from the germline V gene are SGHDN and FVKESK. The CDR3 length is 12 residues. V lost 4 bases and J lost 6, with 9 bases in between. The CDR3 DNA reads TGTGCCAGCAGCCTACGGAGGGATGGCTACACCTTC. Translated: CASSLRRDGYTF.

The chain recombines TRBV4-1 with TRBJ2-7, with D possibly being TRBD2 (6 bases). The CDR3 has 16 amino acids. Germline CDR1 MGHRA, CDR2 YSYEKL. V was clipped by 0 bases and J by 3 bases, with 15 bases between them. The CDR3 DNA follows: TGCGCCAGCAGCCAAGAACCGGGACGGGGGATCTACGAGCAGTACTTC. Translated: CASSQEPGRGIYEQYF.

This clonotype came up many times. The DNA for the CDR3 is TGTGCCTGGGGAGACACCTCACTATACAATGAGCAGTTCTTC. It translates to CAWGDTSLYNEQFF. V usage is TRBV30 and J usage is TRBJ2-1; no definite D call. CDR1 is GTSNPN and CDR2 is SVGIG in the germline V gene (reference sequence). This CDR3 comprises 14 residues. V was pared by 5 bases and J by 4 bases, with 15 bases between.

V usage is TRBV4-2 and J usage is TRBJ2-5; unclear D gene. CDR1 and CDR2 from the germline V gene are LGHNA and YNFKEQ. This CDR3 comprises 13 residues. V lost 10 bases and J lost 5, with 17 bases in between. The CDR3 region is CAMSPRNGETQYF. DNA for the CDR3: TGTGCCATGAGCCCCCGGAACGGGGAGACCCAGTACTTC.

The J gene is TRBJ2-4, the V gene TRBV7-2; 8 bases line up with TRBD2. CDR3 length: 14 amino acids. After removal of 3 bases from V and 9 bases from J, the junction contained 7 bases not matched to a gene. CDR1 is SGHTA and CDR2 is FQGNSA in the germline V gene. CDR3 loop: CASSLMRAGAIQYF. CDR3 nucleotides: TGTGCCAGCAGCTTGATGCGAGCGGGGGCCATTCAGTACTTC.

This clonotype was counted a few times. The rearrangement joins TRBV20-1 to TRBJ2-5; 9 bases fit TRBD2. The V gene end was trimmed by 0 bases and the J gene end by 5 bases; junction bases not matched to a gene: 7. The CDR3 sequence is 15 residues long. The germline V gene has CDR1 DFQATT and CDR2 SNEGSKA (reference sequence). The CDR3 nucleotides are TGCAGTGCTAGAGATCAGCGGGGGGCGCGGGAGACCCAGTACTTC. Protein: CSARDQRGARETQYF.

The V and J genes are TRBV5-1 and TRBJ2-7; D possibly corresponds to TRBD2 (6 bases). CDR1 SGHRS and CDR2 YFSETQ come from the germline V gene. Trimming cost V 0 bases and J 0 bases, with 10 bases left between them. This CDR3 contains 15 residues. As DNA, the CDR3 is TGCGCCAGCAGCTTGGGGGGGGACTCCTCCTACGAGCAGTACTTC. Translation gives CASSLGGDSSYEQYF.

The chain has TRBV20-1 and TRBJ2-5; D is undetermined. CDR1 is DFQATT, CDR2 SNEGSKA, per germline (reference sequence). Trimming left V 4 bases short and J 5 bases short, with 8 bases between. This CDR3 comprises 11 residues. The CDR3 DNA is TGCAGTGCTATAAGTGCGGAGACCCAGTACTTC. Amino acids: CSAISAETQYF.

In its sample, this clonotype was seen many times. This rearrangement joins TRBV5-6 to TRBJ2-1; D ambiguous. This CDR3 spans 13 amino acids. Trimming stripped 1 base from V and 5 bases from J, with 7 bases between. The V gene's germline CDR1 is SGHDT and CDR2 YYEEEE. CDR3 sequence reads: CASSLIGNNEQFF. The CDR3 DNA reads as TGTGCCAGCAGCTTGATAGGGAACAATGAGCAGTTCTTC.

The sample holds many counts of this clonotype. As DNA, the CDR3 is TGTGCCAGCAGCCCGAGTGGGGGGCTAAACACTGAAGCTTTCTTT. Protein sequence: CASSPSGGLNTEAFF. This rearrangement joins TRBV7-2 to TRBJ1-1; TRBD1 is a possible D gene (6 bases). V dropped 5 bases and J dropped 2 bases, with 15 bases sitting between them. From germline, CDR1 is SGHTA and CDR2 FQGNSA. CDR3 length: 15 residues.

There are many counts of this clonotype. V gene TRBV6-5 combines with J gene TRBJ1-6; 7 bases match TRBD1. The CDR3 length is 15 residues. Germline assignment: CDR1 MNHEY and CDR2 SVGAGI. The V and J ends lost 0 bases and 7 bases, in that order; junction bases with no gene match: 3. Written as DNA, the CDR3 is TGTGCCAGCAGTTACTCAGAGGGGGCGAATTCACCCCTCCACTTT. This encodes CASSYSEGANSPLHF.

This clonotype was observed many times. Here the CDR3 DNA reads TGTGCCAGCAGCGTAGAGCTGGGGCAAGAGACCCAGTACTTC. As protein: CASSVELGQETQYF. This chain links TRBV9 with TRBJ2-5, with D hard to call. Deletions cut 0 bases from V and 2 bases from J, with 8 bases between. Germline V gives CDR1 SGDLS, CDR2 YYNGEE. The CDR3 covers 14 residues.

The rearrangement joins TRBV7-2 to TRBJ1-2; tentatively, D is TRBD1 (6 bases). Trimming removed 5 bases from V and 9 bases from J, with 19 bases in between. Germline lookup yields CDR1 SGHTA and CDR2 FQGNSA. The CDR3 has 14 amino acids. The CDR3 DNA sequence: TGTGCCAGCAGCGCTAAAGGGGGGGGCGGAAGCTACACCTTC. Translating gives CASSAKGGGGSYTF.

This clonotype was seen many times. This rearrangement joins TRBV5-1 to TRBJ2-1; no clear D. The V gene's germline CDR1 is SGHRS and CDR2 YFSETQ. Trimming took 3 bases from V and 5 from J, leaving 3 bases between them. There are 11 residues in the CDR3. CDR3 region: CASSYNNEQFF. The CDR3 bases are TGCGCCAGCAGCTATAACAATGAGCAGTTCTTC.

This clonotype was counted at least ten times. The gene calls are TRBV12-3 or TRBV12-4 and TRBJ2-2, with a possible D match to TRBD1 (6 bases). The length of the CDR3 is 15 residues. The V end lost 6 bases, the J end lost 7 bases, and 18 bases lay between the germline ends. The CDR3: CASRLHTGLVGELFF. The CDR3 DNA sequence: TGTGCCAGCAGACTTCACACAGGGTTGGTCGGGGAGCTGTTTTTT.

The sample holds many counts of this clonotype. This chain uses TRBV20-1 with TRBJ2-5; 7 nucleotides line up with TRBD2. J was trimmed by 5 bases and V by 4 bases; bases with no gene match: 22. Germline lookup yields CDR1 DFQATT and CDR2 SNEGSKA (reference sequence). The CDR3 covers 18 residues. The CDR3 is CSATKKIGTTTVGETQYF. In DNA form, the CDR3 reads TGCAGTGCTACAAAGAAGATCGGGACTACCACCGTCGGGGAGACCCAGTACTTC.

This clonotype was seen repeatedly, ten times or more. In DNA, the CDR3 is TGCGCCAGCAGCCCGGATCGACAGAGGAGCTCCTACGAGCAGTACTTC. It encodes CASSPDRQRSSYEQYF. The V gene is TRBV5-1, the J gene TRBJ2-7; D is perhaps TRBD1 (5 bases). The CDR3 is made up of 16 amino acids. Germline CDR1 reads SGHRS; CDR2 reads YFSETQ. The germline V and J ends were trimmed by 4 bases and 0 bases, with 17 bases remaining between them.

This clonotype was detected many times. The chain employs TRBV5-1 and TRBJ2-7, with 10 bases fitting TRBD1. CDR3 size: 15 residues. V lost 0 bases, J lost 2 bases, and 2 bases stayed unmatched. Germline lookup yields CDR1 SGHRS and CDR2 YFSETQ. The CDR3 sequence is CASSLVGTGAYEQYF. CDR3 bases: TGCGCCAGCAGCTTGGTCGGGACAGGGGCCTACGAGCAGTACTTC.

This clonotype was detected ten times or more. The V call is TRBV20-1, the J call TRBJ1-3; D perhaps matches TRBD1 (5 bases). CDR1 is DFQATT and CDR2 is SNEGSKA in the germline V gene (reference sequence). The CDR3 is 16 residues long. V was pared by 2 bases and J by 0 bases, with 14 bases between. The CDR3 DNA reads TGCAGTGCTAGACCTTCGACAGTCTACTCTGGAAACACCATATATTTT. It encodes CSARPSTVYSGNTIYF.

This clonotype showed up many times. The gene calls are TRBV4-1 and TRBJ1-6; 7 bases are a match to TRBD1. Germline CDR1 reads MGHRA; CDR2 reads YSYEKL. This CDR3 region has 19 residues. The V and J ends lost 0 bases and 7 bases, in that order; junction bases with no gene match: 15. CDR3 nucleotide sequence: TGCGCCAGCAGCCAAGATCCCCGCGACAGGGCGAATTTCAATTCACCCCTCCACTTT. This translates into CASSQDPRDRANFNSPLHF.

This clonotype occurred many times. The chain couples TRBV5-6 to TRBJ2-3; 7 nucleotides align to TRBD2. The germline gives CDR1 SGHDT, CDR2 YYEEEE. V was clipped by 7 bases and J by 4 bases; unmatched bases: 9. There are 14 residues in the CDR3. In nucleotides, the CDR3 is TGTGCCAGCTCCGGGCAGGGAGGGTCAGATACGCAGTATTTT. Protein product: CASSGQGGSDTQYF.

This clonotype was recorded many times. The chain carries TRBV6-5 and TRBJ2-7; 8 bases are a match to TRBD1. V gave up 4 bases and J gave up 0 bases; unmatched junction bases: 5. The CDR3 contains 15 residues. Germline-derived CDR1 and CDR2 are MNHEY and SVGAGI. As DNA, the CDR3 is TGTGCCAGCAGTTCACTGACAGGGGTCTCCTACGAGCAGTACTTC. Translated, it gives CASSSLTGVSYEQYF.

This clonotype was seen repeatedly, ten times or more. The chain is built from TRBV10-3 and TRBJ1-1; D not certain. The CDR3 contains 13 residues. In germline, CDR1 is ENHRY, CDR2 SYGVKD. The V end was cut by 10 bases, the J end by 5 bases, with 17 bases between. For the CDR3, the DNA is TGTGCCAACCCACAGCGGAGAGAAACTGAAGCTTTCTTT. Residues: CANPQRRETEAFF.